The T cell receptor beta chain under discussion was sequenced for a study of blood T cell repertoires in COVID-19. The CDR3 has 15 residues. The germline CDR1 and CDR2 sequences are SGHRS and YFSETQ. V dropped 4 bases and J dropped 2 bases, with 15 bases sitting between them. The table came from immunoSEQ multiplex PCR; TCRdb's copy has only in-frame clones and leaves some out. The data contain some 530,000 clones, about 85% of them singletons. This clone was picked up one time. The chain employs TRBV5-1 and TRBJ2-5; D might be TRBD1 (6 bases). Sequencing was carried out using PBMCs or T cells enriched from blood (not recorded which). This TCR was recovered from a woman between 55 and 75 years old who had recovered from COVID-19. The CDR3 reads CASSPGAGSQETQYF. Here the CDR3 DNA reads TGCGCCAGCAGCCCAGGGGCGGGCAGTCAAGAGACCCAGTACTTC.